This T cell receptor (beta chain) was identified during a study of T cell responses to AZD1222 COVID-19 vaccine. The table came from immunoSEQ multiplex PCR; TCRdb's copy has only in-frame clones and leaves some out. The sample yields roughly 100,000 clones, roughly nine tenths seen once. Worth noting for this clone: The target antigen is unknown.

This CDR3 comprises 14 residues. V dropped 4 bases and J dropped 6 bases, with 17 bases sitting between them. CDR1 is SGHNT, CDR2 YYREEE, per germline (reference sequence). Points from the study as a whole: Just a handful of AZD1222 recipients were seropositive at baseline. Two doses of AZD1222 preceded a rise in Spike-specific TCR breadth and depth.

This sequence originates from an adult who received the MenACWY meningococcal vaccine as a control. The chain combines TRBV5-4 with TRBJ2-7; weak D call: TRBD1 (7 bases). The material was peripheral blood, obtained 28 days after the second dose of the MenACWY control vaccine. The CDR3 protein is CASSAGQPPSEQYF. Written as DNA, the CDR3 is TGTGCCAGCAGCGCGGGACAGCCGCCATCCGAGCAGTACTTC.